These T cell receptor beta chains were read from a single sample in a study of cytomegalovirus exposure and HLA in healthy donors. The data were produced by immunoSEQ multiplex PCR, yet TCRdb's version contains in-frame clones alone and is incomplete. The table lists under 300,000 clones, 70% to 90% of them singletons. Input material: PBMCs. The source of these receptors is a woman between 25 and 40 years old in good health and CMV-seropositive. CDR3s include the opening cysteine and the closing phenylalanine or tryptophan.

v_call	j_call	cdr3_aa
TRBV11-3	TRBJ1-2	CASSLASQGPVF
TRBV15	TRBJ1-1	CATRPGGTTEAFF
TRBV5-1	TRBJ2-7	CASSFSGDYEQYF
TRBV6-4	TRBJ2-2	CASSDVGLGDTGELFF
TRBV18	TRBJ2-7	CASSRGLAGQYEQYF
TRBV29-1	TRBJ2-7	CSVEKSSYEQYF
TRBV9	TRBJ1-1	CASSVGRGTQAFF
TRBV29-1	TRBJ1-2	CSVEGYRDSVYGYTF
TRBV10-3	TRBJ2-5	CAISDTLAGLQETQYF
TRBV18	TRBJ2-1	CASSPPFLLGTSGSNEQFF
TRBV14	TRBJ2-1	CASSQDSLASEQFF
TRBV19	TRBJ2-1	CASSWGQDIINEQFF
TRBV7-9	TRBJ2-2	CASSGWEGANTGELFF
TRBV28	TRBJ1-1	CASSPPTTGPGNTEAFF
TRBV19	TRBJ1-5	CASSIGDRGPQPQHF